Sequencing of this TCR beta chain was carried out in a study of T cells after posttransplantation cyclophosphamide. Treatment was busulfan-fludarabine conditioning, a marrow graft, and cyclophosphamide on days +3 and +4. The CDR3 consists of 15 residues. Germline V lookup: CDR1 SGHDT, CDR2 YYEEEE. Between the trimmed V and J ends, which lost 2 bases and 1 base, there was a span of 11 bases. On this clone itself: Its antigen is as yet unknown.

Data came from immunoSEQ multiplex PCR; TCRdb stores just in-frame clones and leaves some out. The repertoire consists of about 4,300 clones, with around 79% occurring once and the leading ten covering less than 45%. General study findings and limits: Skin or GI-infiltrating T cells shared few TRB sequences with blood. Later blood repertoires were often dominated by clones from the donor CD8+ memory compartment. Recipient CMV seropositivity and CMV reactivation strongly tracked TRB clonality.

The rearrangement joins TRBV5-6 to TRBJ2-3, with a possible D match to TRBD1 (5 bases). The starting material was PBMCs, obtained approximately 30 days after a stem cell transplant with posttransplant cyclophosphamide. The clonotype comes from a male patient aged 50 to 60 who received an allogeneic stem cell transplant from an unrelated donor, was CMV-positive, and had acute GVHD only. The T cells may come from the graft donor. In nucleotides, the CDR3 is TGTGCCAGCAGCTTTATAGGGGTGGGCACAGATACGCAGTATTTT. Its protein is CASSFIGVGTDTQYF.